This is a list of T cell receptor beta chains from one sample in a study of post-analysis software for immune sequencing data. In TCRdb, the PCR reads were re-called with MiXCR into one record per CDR3 protein. The repertoire holds hundreds of thousands of distinct CDR3 sequences, with roughly 46% as singletons. Material for sequencing was blood. The receptors here all came from a girl between 10 and 17 years old with multiple sclerosis. Both conserved end residues are part of each CDR3. The D gene is left open where the match is weak. Size is omitted from some rows. Given values are once, few, many or a class for expanded clones.

J gene | V gene | clone size | D gene | CDR3 protein | CDR3 DNA
TRBJ2-7 | TRBV5-1 | . | . | CASRFAPSYEQYF | TGCGCCAGCCGATTTGCCCCTTCCTACGAGCAGTACTTC
TRBJ2-5 | TRBV20-1 | few | . | CSARVRLLASQGTQYF | TGCAGTGCTAGGGTCCGGCTGCTAGCATCACAGGGGACCCAGTACTTC
TRBJ2-3 | TRBV6-1 | . | . | CASSPPGRTDTQYF | TGTGCCAGCTCCCCCCCCGGGCGTACAGATACGCAGTATTTT
TRBJ2-5 | TRBV5-1 | . | TRBD2 | CASSLRYGGYQETQYF | TGCGCCAGCAGCTTGCGGTACGGGGGGTACCAAGAGACCCAGTACTTC
TRBJ2-7 | TRBV6-2/TRBV6-3 | few | TRBD2 | CASSFGPDLTSKTYEQYF | TGTGCCAGCAGTTTTGGCCCTGATCTGACTAGCAAAACCTACGAGCAGTACTTC
TRBJ2-7 | TRBV5-1 | . | TRBD2 | CASSRTGTSGYEQYF | TGCGCCAGCAGCCGCACCGGGACTAGCGGGTACGAGCAGTACTTC
TRBJ1-4 | TRBV7-9 | . | . | CASSGDGLNEKLFF | TGTGCCAGCAGCGGGGACGGATTAAATGAAAAACTGTTTTTT
TRBJ2-3 | TRBV13 | . | . | CASSIGTDTQYF | TGTGCCAGCAGCATCGGTACAGATACGCAGTATTTT
TRBJ1-2 | TRBV4-2 | few | . | CASSQDWVDYGYTF | TGTGCCAGCAGCCAAGATTGGGTAGACTATGGCTACACCTTC
TRBJ1-1 | TRBV4-1 | few | . | CASSQERTSGMNTEAFF | TGCGCCAGCAGCCAAGAGCGAACTTCCGGAATGAACACTGAAGCTTTCTTT
TRBJ2-3 | TRBV5-1 | . | TRBD2 | CASSLRGLAILTDTQYF | TGCGCCAGCAGCTTGCGGGGACTAGCCATCCTAACTGATACGCAGTATTTT
TRBJ2-3 | TRBV5-1 | . | . | CASSFPGSTDTQYF | TGCGCCAGCAGCTTCCCGGGGAGCACAGATACGCAGTATTTT
TRBJ2-7 | TRBV5-6 | . | TRBD1 | CASSAGTGFYEQYF | TGTGCCAGCAGCGCCGGGACAGGGTTCTACGAGCAGTACTTC
TRBJ1-1 | TRBV20-1 | . | . | CSARVSGGNTEAFF | TGCAGTGCTAGAGTGTCGGGGGGAAACACTGAAGCTTTCTTT
TRBJ2-1 | TRBV20-1 | . | . | CSANTRTDNEQFF | TGCAGTGCTAACACCCGGACAGACAATGAGCAGTTCTTC
TRBJ1-1 | TRBV18 | few | TRBD1 | CASSSQGATTEAFF | TGTGCCAGCTCATCGCAGGGGGCTACCACTGAAGCTTTCTTT
TRBJ2-3 | TRBV7-9 | . | . | CASRYTGNTQYF | TGTGCCAGCAGGTACACTGGGAATACGCAGTATTTT
TRBJ2-1 | TRBV29-1 | . | TRBD1 | CSDAGTGALNEQFF | TGCAGCGACGCCGGGACAGGGGCCCTCAATGAGCAGTTCTTC
TRBJ1-2 | TRBV12-3/TRBV12-4 | . | TRBD1 | CASTPMGQANYGYTF | TGTGCCAGCACCCCCATGGGACAGGCGAACTATGGCTACACCTTC
TRBJ2-7 | TRBV13 | few | . | CASSRRGEQYF | TGTGCCAGCAGCCGGAGGGGCGAGCAGTACTTC
TRBJ2-5 | TRBV7-8 | . | TRBD2 | CASSDTSDQYF | TGTGCCAGCAGCGACACTAGCGATCAGTACTTC
TRBJ1-1 | TRBV29-1 | . | TRBD1 | CSVAGQGTYTEAFF | TGCAGCGTCGCGGGACAGGGGACGTACACTGAAGCTTTCTTT
TRBJ2-1 | TRBV20-1 | . | TRBD2 | CSARPSGLAGGSSYNEQFF | TGCAGTGCTCGACCTTCGGGACTAGCGGGGGGTAGCTCCTACAATGAGCAGTTCTTC
TRBJ2-5 | TRBV29-1 | . | . | CSVDRTVGAPSETQYF | TGCAGCGTCGACCGGACCGTTGGGGCGCCTTCGGAGACCCAGTACTTC
TRBJ2-3 | TRBV7-2 | . | TRBD2 | CASSLRSGGVTDTQYF | TGTGCCAGCAGCTTACGGAGCGGGGGGGTCACAGATACGCAGTATTTT
TRBJ2-7 | TRBV12-3/TRBV12-4 | . | . | CASSFERVAYEQYF | TGTGCCAGCAGTTTTGAACGGGTGGCCTACGAGCAGTACTTC
TRBJ2-7 | TRBV29-1 | few | TRBD2 | CSGSGGNYEQYF | TGCAGCGGGAGCGGGGGAAACTACGAGCAGTACTTC
TRBJ1-5 | TRBV4-1 | . | . | CASSPIPGQHSNQPQHF | TGCGCCAGCAGTCCCATTCCGGGACAACATAGCAATCAGCCCCAGCATTTT